The next 27 T cell receptor beta chains were all read from a single sample in a study of T-cell memory formation after mild COVID-19. In TCRdb, the 5' RACE reads were re-called with MiXCR into one record per CDR3 protein. The data show about 140,000 distinct CDR3 sequences, 14% seen once. Sequencing was carried out using PBMCs or a T cell subset sorted from them (not recorded which). The receptor set was obtained from an adult woman who had mild COVID-19 (a few samples of this study predate the infection). Cell type and time point are not known.

This chain uses TRBV4-1 with TRBJ1-1; D perhaps matches TRBD1 (5 bases). This CDR3 is 15 amino acids long. The V end was cut by 3 bases, the J end by 5 bases, with 16 bases between. Germline assignment: CDR1 MGHRA and CDR2 YSYEKL. CDR3 in DNA: TGCGCCAGCAGCCATGGTATGTGGGGCGGGACTGAAGCTTTCTTT. Protein: CASSHGMWGGTEAFF.

This clonotype was counted between two and nine times. The chain uses TRBV4-3 and TRBJ1-1; D not certain. CDR3 length: 13 residues. CDR1 is LGHNA and CDR2 is YSLEER in the germline V gene. The V end was cut by 5 bases, the J end by 6 bases, with 13 bases between. CDR3 amino acids: CASSFKTGSEAFF. In nucleotides, the CDR3 is TGCGCCAGCAGCTTTAAGACGGGTTCTGAAGCTTTCTTT.

The chain carries TRBV9 and TRBJ2-3; tentatively, D is TRBD2 (7 bases). The V end lost 3 bases, the J end lost 0 bases, and 8 bases lay between the germline ends. CDR1 is SGDLS and CDR2 is YYNGEE in the germline V gene. This CDR3 is 14 amino acids long. CDR3 DNA sequence: TGTGCCAGCAGCGAGGGGGGGAGCACAGATACGCAGTATTTT. It yields the protein CASSEGGSTDTQYF.

This clonotype has more than one count but fewer than ten. V gene TRBV2 combines with J gene TRBJ2-7; 7 nucleotides agree with TRBD1. The germline V gene has CDR1 SNHLY and CDR2 FYNNEI. This CDR3 contains 13 residues. Trimming cost V 7 bases and J 1 base; bases outside gene matches: 4. The CDR3 here is CASTWTGSYEQYF. The CDR3 nucleotides are TGTGCCAGCACCTGGACAGGTTCCTACGAGCAGTACTTC.

This clonotype was picked up many times. The chain links TRBV10-3 to TRBJ2-5, with 10 bases identical to TRBD1. The CDR3 runs to 13 residues. V was pared by 11 bases and J by 3 bases, with 6 bases of the junction left unmatched. CDR1 is ENHRY, CDR2 SYGVKD, per germline. The DNA of the CDR3 is TGTGCCCGACCGGGACAGGGGAAAGAGACCCAGTACTTC. Translating gives CARPGQGKETQYF.

This clonotype was seen more than once but under ten times. The chain employs TRBV9 and TRBJ2-1; D gene unclear. Deletions cut 0 bases from V and 3 bases from J, with 10 bases between. This CDR3 spans 15 amino acids. Looked up from germline, CDR1 is SGDLS and CDR2 is YYNGEE. CDR3: CASSVAQAHYNEQFF. The CDR3 DNA is TGTGCCAGCAGCGTAGCTCAGGCTCACTACAATGAGCAGTTCTTC.

This chain uses TRBV14 with TRBJ1-6, with TRBD1 matching 8 bases. After removal of 1 base from V and 9 bases from J, the junction contained 8 bases not matched to a gene. Germline V gene data show CDR1 as SGHDN and CDR2 as FVKESK. The CDR3 has 16 amino acids. CDR3 nucleotide sequence: TGTGCCAGCAGCCAAGTAGGGGACAGGTTCCTTTCACCCCTCCACTTT. Translated, it gives CASSQVGDRFLSPLHF.

As regards this clonotype: This could be a read error, since a much larger clone is one nucleotide away. This chain joins TRBV15 and TRBJ2-3; D not resolved. Trimming took 0 bases from V and 6 from J, leaving 10 bases between them. This CDR3 has 14 amino acids. Germline V gene lookup returns CDR1 LNHNV and CDR2 YYDKDF (reference sequence). The CDR3 sequence: CATSRERVRDTQYF. CDR3 in DNA: TGTGCCACCAGCAGAGAGCGAGTAAGGGATACGCAGTATTTT.

CDR3 nucleotides: TGTGCCAGCAGCTTGGGTGGGGTTCTAGTGGCCCAGTACTTC. Its protein is CASSLGGVLVAQYF. The V call is TRBV7-2, the J call TRBJ2-5; no definite D call. This CDR3 contains 14 residues. Trimming shortened V by 3 bases and J by 9 bases, and 17 bases separated the two germline ends. Germline CDR1 reads SGHTA; CDR2 reads FQGNSA.

The CDR3 is CASSSTGESNQPQHF. The CDR3 bases are TGTGCCAGCAGTAGCACAGGGGAAAGCAATCAGCCCCAGCATTTT. The rearrangement joins TRBV27 to TRBJ1-5; the match to TRBD1 covers 7 bases. Germline loops: CDR1 MNHEY, CDR2 SMNVEV (reference sequence). The trim removed 5 bases at V and 1 base at J, leaving 5 bases unmatched. The CDR3 extends over 15 amino acids.

This clonotype was seen ten or more times. The chain uses TRBV7-6 and TRBJ2-3; 8 bases are a match to TRBD2. The V gene's germline CDR1 is SGHVS and CDR2 FNYEAQ. The CDR3 length is 15 residues. Trimming took 10 bases from V and 5 from J; bases not matched to a gene: 14. The CDR3 nucleotides read TGTGCCACCTCCCGGTTAGCGGGACTGAAAGATACGCAGTATTTT. Residues: CATSRLAGLKDTQYF.

The chain couples TRBV2 to TRBJ1-3; D remains unclear. Germline-derived CDR1 and CDR2 are SNHLY and FYNNEI. CDR3 length: 18 amino acids. Deletions cut 7 bases from V and 0 bases from J, with 22 bases between. The DNA for the CDR3 is TGTGCCAGCACGGGCCTCCCTGGAACAGAAAACTCTGGAAACACCATATATTTT. It codes for CASTGLPGTENSGNTIYF.

The chain couples TRBV7-2 to TRBJ2-1, with 10 bases fitting TRBD2. Per germline, CDR1 SGHTA and CDR2 FQGNSA. The junction had 15 bases not matched to a gene; V was cut back by 1 base and J by 9 bases. The CDR3 totals 18 residues. The CDR3 DNA is TGTGCCAGCAGCTTAGGTCTGGACTGGCTAGCGGGAGCCGGTGAGCAGTTCTTC. This gives the protein CASSLGLDWLAGAGEQFF.

This clonotype was counted between two and nine times. The rearrangement links TRBV5-1 to TRBJ2-7; D is unresolved. CDR3 size: 12 residues. The V end lost 0 bases, the J end lost 5 bases, and 6 bases lay between the germline ends. Germline values: CDR1 SGHRS, CDR2 YFSETQ. Here the CDR3 reads CASSLVGHEQYF. CDR3 nucleotide sequence: TGCGCCAGCAGCTTGGTGGGCCACGAGCAGTACTTC.

This sequence joins TRBV12-3 or TRBV12-4 and TRBJ1-5; D is uncertain. CDR3 length equals 12 residues. V lost 7 bases and J 6 bases, leaving 10 bases between the germline ends. The CDR3 here is CASTLGVQPQHF. The CDR3 coding sequence is TGTGCCAGCACTCTAGGAGTTCAGCCCCAGCATTTT.

This clonotype was seen ten or more times. This rearrangement joins TRBV6-4 to TRBJ2-1; 7 nucleotides line up with TRBD2. CDR3 length equals 18 residues. From germline, CDR1 is MRHNA and CDR2 SNTAGT. V trimming: 4 bases; J trimming: 5 bases; junction bases outside the gene matches: 17. CDR3 DNA: TGTGCCAGCAGTGCTACCCCCACGACTAGCCTCGGGGACAATGAGCAGTTCTTC. Encoded protein: CASSATPTTSLGDNEQFF.

The CDR3 DNA reads TGTGCCAGCAGCGTAGGTGGGGGGTTGGCGCAAGAGACCCAGTACTTC. Protein: CASSVGGGLAQETQYF. The V and J genes are TRBV9 and TRBJ2-5; a weak D match, TRBD2 (6 bases). The V and J ends lost 0 bases and 2 bases respectively, with 14 bases between them. The CDR3 extends over 16 amino acids. Germline V gene sequence: CDR1 SGDLS, CDR2 YYNGEE. Full variable domain (missing parts from reference TRBV9 and TRBJ2-5): DSGVTQTPKHLITATGQRVTLRCSPRSGDLSVYWYQQSLDQGLQFLIQYYNGEERAKGNILERFSAQQFPDLHSELNLSSLELGDSALYFCASSVGGGLAQETQYFGPGTRLLVL.

The chain combines TRBV11-2 with TRBJ2-1; D is unresolved. CDR1 SGHAT and CDR2 FQNNGV come from the germline V gene. This CDR3 contains 12 residues. Trimming removed 5 bases from V and 8 bases from J, with 10 bases in between. CDR3: CASSPDFDEQFF. CDR3 nucleotide sequence: TGTGCCAGCAGCCCCGACTTCGATGAGCAGTTCTTC.

The gene calls are TRBV7-9 and TRBJ2-2; the match to TRBD1 covers 10 bases. The junction had 2 bases not matched to a gene; V was cut back by 7 bases and J by 3 bases. The CDR3 loop spans 14 amino acids. From germline, CDR1 is SEHNR and CDR2 FQNEAQ (reference sequence). The CDR3 protein is CASMGTGDTGELFF. Here the CDR3 DNA reads TGTGCCAGCATGGGGACAGGGGACACCGGGGAGCTGTTTTTT.

The gene calls are TRBV9 and TRBJ2-3; perhaps TRBD2 as D (5 bases). Germline CDR1 reads SGDLS; CDR2 reads YYNGEE. The V end was cut by 0 bases, the J end by 0 bases, with 11 bases between. This CDR3 is built from 16 residues. The CDR3 nucleotides read TGTGCCAGCAGCGTAGGGGTCAAGCGGAGCACAGATACGCAGTATTTT. Its translation is CASSVGVKRSTDTQYF.

This chain uses TRBV30 with TRBJ1-3; D is ambiguous. This CDR3 has 13 residues. The ends were cut back, 2 bases at V and 12 bases at J, with 17 bases in the middle. Germline CDR1 and CDR2: GTSNPN and SVGIG (reference sequence). CDR3 sequence: CAWSPSATRHIYF. The DNA for the CDR3 is TGTGCCTGGAGTCCCTCGGCCACTCGGCACATATATTTT. Full variable domain (outside the CDR3, taken from reference TRBV30 and TRBJ1-3): SQTIHQWPATLVQPVGSPLSLECTVEGTSNPNLYWYRQAAGRGLQLLFYSVGIGQISSEVPQNLSASRPQDRQFILSSKKLLLSDSGFYLCAWSPSATRHIYFGEGSWLTVV.

This clonotype was seen only a few times. This chain connects TRBV12-3 or TRBV12-4 to TRBJ1-2; D ambiguous. This CDR3 contains 13 residues. V lost 6 bases to trimming and J lost 5 bases, with 13 bases between them. CDR3 in DNA: TGTGCCAGCAGCCTCACAGCGATATATGGCTACACCTTC. Amino acid sequence: CASSLTAIYGYTF.

V is TRBV11-3 and J is TRBJ2-1; the match to TRBD2 covers 8 bases. Germline loops: CDR1 SGHNT, CDR2 YENEEA. CDR3 length: 15 amino acids. The J segment lost 8 bases and the V segment lost 5 bases, leaving 11 bases of the junction unmatched. CDR3 sequence (DNA): TGTGCCAGCAGCCCTCGGGAGGGGCCTAGGGATGAGCAGTTCTTC. Translated, it gives CASSPREGPRDEQFF. Full variable domain (outside the CDR3, taken from reference TRBV11-3 and TRBJ2-1): EAGVVQSPRYKIIEKKQPVAFWCNPISGHNTLYWYLQNLGQGPELLIRYENEEAVDDSQLPKDRFSAERLKGVDSTLKIQPAELGDSAVYLCASSPREGPRDEQFFGPGTRLTVL.

Only a few counts were recorded for this clonotype. This sequence joins TRBV4-3 and TRBJ1-5; D remains ambiguous. CDR3 length: 13 residues. The V gene's germline CDR1 is LGHNA and CDR2 YSLEER. V dropped 0 bases and J dropped 6 bases, with 6 bases sitting between them. CDR3 amino acids: CASSQDLAQPQHF. CDR3 DNA sequence: TGCGCCAGCAGCCAAGATTTAGCTCAGCCCCAGCATTTT.

This clonotype was counted a few times. V usage is TRBV6-1 and J usage is TRBJ2-7; D uncertain. V was pared by 1 base and J by 3 bases, with 7 bases between. The germline CDR1 and CDR2 sequences are MNHNS and SASEGT. This CDR3 has 13 residues. The CDR3: CASSEVWSYEQYF. Written as DNA, the CDR3 is TGTGCCAGCAGTGAAGTCTGGAGCTACGAGCAGTACTTC.

The chain recombines TRBV4-2 with TRBJ1-2, with D maybe TRBD1 (5 bases). CDR1 is LGHNA, CDR2 YNFKEQ, per germline. V was trimmed by 1 base and J by 6 bases, leaving 9 bases between them. The CDR3 runs 13 residues. CDR3 sequence: CASSQGQWDGYTF. In DNA, the CDR3 is TGTGCCAGCAGCCAAGGACAGTGGGATGGCTACACCTTC.

In DNA, the CDR3 is TGTGCCAGCCTTACAGGGGGATTACTCAATGAGCAGTTCTTC. Amino acid sequence: CASLTGGLLNEQFF. The V gene is TRBV7-8, the J gene TRBJ2-1; 8 positions match TRBD1. Germline CDR1 is SGHVS and CDR2 is FQNEAQ. V lost 8 bases, J lost 6 bases, and 9 bases stayed unmatched. This CDR3 is built from 14 residues.